The next 5 T cell receptor beta chains were all read from a single sample in a study of control samples from healthy donors and cancer patients. Sequenced by immunoSEQ multiplex PCR; TCRdb stores in-frame clones only, minus some. The data contain about 130,000 clones, about 88% of them seen just once; the ten biggest clones take up about 3.4%. Specimen: blood. These receptors all come from a man aged 50-60 years in good health.

This rearrangement joins TRBV6-1 to TRBJ2-2, with D possibly matching TRBD1 (6 bases). Germline loops: CDR1 MNHNS, CDR2 SASEGT. The CDR3 totals 15 residues. Trimming took 2 bases from V and 4 from J, leaving 11 bases between them. As DNA, the CDR3 is TGTGCCAGCAGTGAATATCAGGGGCTCACCGGGGAGCTGTTTTTT. Translating gives CASSEYQGLTGELFF.

The V call is TRBV6-6, the J call TRBJ1-2; 9 nucleotides agree with TRBD1. CDR1 and CDR2 from the germline V gene are MNHNY and SVGAGI (reference sequence). J was trimmed by 5 bases and V by 5 bases; bases with no gene match: 12. The CDR3 is 16 residues long. The CDR3 DNA reads as TGTGCCAGCAGTCCTTCCTTACAGGGGGCGCAGTATGGCTACACCTTC. This translates into CASSPSLQGAQYGYTF.

This chain joins TRBV5-1 and TRBJ1-3; TRBD1 aligns across 7 bases. Looked up from germline, CDR1 is SGHRS and CDR2 is YFSETQ. V was pared by 5 bases and J by 0 bases, with 5 bases of the junction left unmatched. This CDR3 is 15 amino acids long. CDR3 sequence: CASRAGGNSGNTIYF. DNA of the CDR3: TGCGCCAGCAGGGCAGGGGGAAACTCTGGAAACACCATATATTTT.

J is TRBJ2-4 and V is TRBV20-1, with D unclear. The CDR3 spans 15 residues. Trimming left V 3 bases short and J 0 bases short, with 12 bases between. Germline CDR1 reads DFQATT; CDR2 reads SNEGSKA (reference sequence). The CDR3 sequence: CSASLAELAKNIQYF. In DNA, the CDR3 is TGCAGTGCTAGTTTGGCAGAGCTAGCCAAAAACATTCAGTACTTC.

The chain couples TRBV12-3 or TRBV12-4 to TRBJ2-3; D is undetermined. The CDR3 covers 11 residues. The germline V and J ends were trimmed by 3 bases and 4 bases, with 2 bases remaining between them. CDR3 nucleotide sequence: TGTGCCAGCAGTTTTGCAGATACGCAGTATTTT. Amino acid sequence: CASSFADTQYF.